Below, 9 T cell receptor beta chains from the same sample are listed, as sequenced in a study of T cell responses to AZD1222 COVID-19 vaccine. Generated by immunoSEQ multiplex PCR, the TCRdb table keeps only in-frame clones and is missing some. The sample holds about 120,000 clones; around nine tenths are singletons and the top ten take 6.9%. The material was peripheral blood, obtained on day 0 of AZD1222 vaccination. Every receptor here comes from an adult in good health.

The table lists this clone with a count of one. The chain carries TRBV19 and TRBJ1-4; a possible D gene is TRBD1 (6 bases). CDR1 LNHDA and CDR2 SQIVND come from the germline V gene (reference sequence). V was pared by 7 bases and J by 8 bases, with 11 bases between. This CDR3 region has 12 residues. The CDR3 region is CASTLGGEKLFF. The CDR3 DNA reads TGTGCCAGTACCCTAGGGGGGGAAAAACTGTTTTTT.

The chain has TRBV30 and TRBJ2-1; D ambiguous. V was trimmed by 1 base and J by 0 bases, leaving 4 bases between them. The germline V gene has CDR1 GTSNPN and CDR2 SVGIG (reference sequence). The CDR3 is 13 residues long. The CDR3 DNA sequence: TGTGCCTGGAGTGGAAGCTCCTACAATGAGCAGTTCTTC. Its protein product is CAWSGSSYNEQFF.

The chain employs TRBV9 and TRBJ2-7; D gene ambiguous. This CDR3 has 13 amino acids. Germline CDR1 reads SGDLS; CDR2 reads YYNGEE. V was pared by 3 bases and J by 3 bases, with 10 bases between. CDR3 in amino acids: CASSAEENYEQYF. The DNA for the CDR3 is TGTGCCAGCAGCGCAGAAGAGAACTACGAGCAGTACTTC. Using reference TRBV9 and TRBJ2-7 for the parts outside the CDR3, the full variable domain is DSGVTQTPKHLITATGQRVTLRCSPRSGDLSVYWYQQSLDQGLQFLIQYYNGEERAKGNILERFSAQQFPDLHSELNLSSLELGDSALYFCASSAEENYEQYFGPGTRLTVT.

V usage is TRBV6-2 or TRBV6-3 and J usage is TRBJ2-1; D is perhaps TRBD1 or TRBD2 (5 bases each). Germline V lookup: CDR1 MNHEY, CDR2 SVGEGT. The CDR3 sequence is 16 residues long. V lost 0 bases, J lost 4 bases, and 13 bases lay in between. In nucleotides, the CDR3 is TGTGCCAGCAGTTACTCGCCAAGGGACGTTTACAATGAGCAGTTCTTC. This codes for CASSYSPRDVYNEQFF.

This chain links TRBV19 with TRBJ2-7, with D uncertain. The CDR3 extends over 15 amino acids. V was pared by 0 bases and J by 0 bases, with 9 bases between. Looked up from germline, CDR1 is LNHDA and CDR2 is SQIVND (reference sequence). CDR3: CASSIDRASSYEQYF. As DNA, the CDR3 is TGTGCCAGTAGTATAGACAGAGCGAGCTCCTACGAGCAGTACTTC.

The genes are TRBV28 and TRBJ1-2; D gene unclear. The CDR3 is made up of 14 amino acids. The V gene's germline CDR1 is MDHEN and CDR2 SYDVKM. V lost 6 bases to trimming and J lost 2 bases, with 13 bases between them. Written as DNA, the CDR3 is TGTGCCAGCAGGCCCGGCGGCAGAAACTATGGCTACACCTTC. Residues: CASRPGGRNYGYTF.

DNA for the CDR3: TGTGCCAGTAGTATACCCGGAACGAACTATGGCTACACCTTC. Amino acid sequence: CASSIPGTNYGYTF. The V and J genes are TRBV19 and TRBJ1-2; D is uncertain. Trimming left V 2 bases short and J 2 bases short, with 9 bases between. Germline lookup yields CDR1 LNHDA and CDR2 SQIVND (reference sequence). The CDR3 sequence is 14 residues long.

The J gene is TRBJ2-7, the V gene TRBV9; D call uncertain. The germline V gene has CDR1 SGDLS and CDR2 YYNGEE. Trimming left V 4 bases short and J 7 bases short, with 15 bases between. This CDR3 comprises 13 residues. CDR3 DNA: TGTGCCAGCAGCCCGGCGGCATCGAGTGAGCAGTACTTC. Encoded protein: CASSPAASSEQYF.

The gene calls are TRBV27 and TRBJ2-5; 9 bases match TRBD2. This CDR3 spans 17 amino acids. The J segment lost 2 bases and the V segment lost 6 bases, leaving 13 bases of the junction unmatched. Germline V gives CDR1 MNHEY, CDR2 SMNVEV (reference sequence). DNA for the CDR3: TGTGCCAGCAGCCCCGGGGGGGCAGCGGGGGGTCAAGAGACCCAGTACTTC. Translation: CASSPGGAAGGQETQYF.